Below, 19 T cell receptor beta chains from the same sample are listed, as sequenced in a study of T cells in Graves' hyperthyroidism and ophthalmopathy. Amplification targeted TCR beta CDR3 regions from RNA transcripts. Researchers ran a first-round RT-PCR on the TCR CDR3 using the HTBI primer set. TCRdb used MiXCR to reprocess the multiplex PCR reads, holding one entry per CDR3 protein. The sample records 300,000 to 450,000 distinct CDR3 sequences, under 15% being singletons. What was sequenced was blood. The receptors were gathered from a woman aged 25 to 39 with Graves' hyperthyroidism.

This clonotype was found many times. This sequence joins TRBV27 and TRBJ2-1; 13 nucleotides match TRBD2. Per germline, CDR1 MNHEY and CDR2 SMNVEV (reference sequence). After removal of 2 bases from V and 6 bases from J, the junction contained 10 bases not matched to a gene. There are 18 residues in the CDR3. The CDR3 sequence is CASSLDRTSGSLGNEQFF. CDR3 nucleotides: TGTGCCAGCAGTTTAGATCGGACTAGCGGGAGTTTAGGCAATGAGCAGTTCTTC.

This clonotype was counted many times. This sequence joins TRBV18 and TRBJ1-1; unclear D gene. With 4 bases removed from V and 7 bases from J, the gap between germline ends came to 10 bases. CDR1 and CDR2 from the germline V gene are KGHSH and LQKENI. The CDR3 consists of 12 residues. The CDR3 protein is CASSHQDGEAFF. DNA for the CDR3: TGTGCCAGCTCACACCAAGACGGTGAAGCTTTCTTT.

This clonotype was found many times. The chain joins TRBV30 to TRBJ1-1; D perhaps matches TRBD1 (5 bases). The CDR3 runs 12 residues. Germline lookup yields CDR1 GTSNPN and CDR2 SVGIG (reference sequence). V gave up 8 bases and J gave up 1 base, with 11 bases separating them. In DNA, the CDR3 is TGTGCCAGGGGCCGGGAGAACACTGAAGCTTTCTTT. This sequence encodes CARGRENTEAFF. Based on the CDR3 plus reference TRBV30 and TRBJ1-1, the full variable domain is SQTIHQWPATLVQPVGSPLSLECTVEGTSNPNLYWYRQAAGRGLQLLFYSVGIGQISSEVPQNLSASRPQDRQFILSSKKLLLSDSGFYLCARGRENTEAFFGQGTRLTVV.

This clonotype was seen repeatedly, ten times or more. This rearrangement joins TRBV6-2 or TRBV6-3 to TRBJ2-7; a possible D gene is TRBD1 (7 bases). The V and J ends lost 6 bases and 2 bases respectively, with 20 bases between them. The CDR3 length is 16 residues. The V gene's germline CDR1 is MNHEY and CDR2 SVGEGT. The CDR3 sequence: CASRKAGQILPYEQYF. The CDR3 bases are TGTGCCAGCAGAAAGGCGGGACAGATTTTACCCTACGAGCAGTACTTC.

The table lists this clonotype with many counts. The chain uses TRBV18 and TRBJ2-3; 8 nucleotides line up with TRBD1. V shed 4 bases, J shed 6 bases, and the junction held 9 bases outside the gene matches. Germline-derived CDR1 and CDR2 are KGHSH and LQKENI. The CDR3 has 15 residues. This CDR3 is CASSRNTGTGDTQYF. The DNA for the CDR3 is TGTGCCAGCTCACGGAACACCGGGACAGGCGATACGCAGTATTTT.

At least ten counts were recorded for this clonotype. V usage is TRBV12-3 or TRBV12-4 and J usage is TRBJ1-1; D possibly corresponds to TRBD1 (5 bases). Trimming took off 2 bases at V and 3 bases at J, with 16 bases between the two ends. The CDR3 spans 16 residues. The CDR3 nucleotides are TGTGCCAGCAGTTTATTCGGGCAGGGTAGCGACACTGAAGCTTTCTTT. Protein product: CASSLFGQGSDTEAFF.

This clonotype was detected ten times or more. This rearrangement joins TRBV18 to TRBJ2-5, with D unclear. Germline lookup yields CDR1 KGHSH and CDR2 LQKENI. This CDR3 comprises 15 residues. With 1 base removed from V and 0 bases from J, the gap between germline ends came to 9 bases. In DNA, the CDR3 is TGTGCCAGCTCACCACTAAACTACCACCAAGAGACCCAGTACTTC. It yields the protein CASSPLNYHQETQYF. Drawing the rest from reference TRBV18 and TRBJ2-5, the complete variable domain is NAGVMQNPRHLVRRRGQEARLRCSPMKGHSHVYWYRQLPEEGLKFMVYLQKENIIDESGMPKERFSAEFPKEGPSILRIQQVVRGDSAAYFCASSPLNYHQETQYFGPGTRLLVL.

At least ten counts were recorded for this clonotype. The chain links TRBV2 to TRBJ1-4, with TRBD1 matching 9 bases. V was pared by 6 bases and J by 8 bases, with 7 bases of the junction left unmatched. The CDR3 runs to 14 residues. The germline gives CDR1 SNHLY, CDR2 FYNNEI. CDR3 DNA sequence: TGTGCCAGCAGGGAGGACAGGGGTCGCGAAAAACTGTTTTTT. This gives the protein CASREDRGREKLFF.

This clonotype has a handful of counts. This chain uses TRBV6-2 or TRBV6-3 with TRBJ2-4; D is uncertain. CDR1 is MNHEY, CDR2 SVGEGT, per germline. V was clipped by 5 bases and J by 2 bases, with 13 bases between them. The CDR3 consists of 15 residues. The CDR3: CASSDLDGTKNIQYF. The CDR3 coding sequence is TGTGCCAGCAGTGACCTTGACGGAACCAAAAACATTCAGTACTTC.

This clonotype has ten or more counts. The V gene is TRBV11-3, the J gene TRBJ2-3; the match to TRBD2 covers 8 bases. With V trimmed by 5 bases and J by 1 base, 8 bases remained unmatched. The CDR3 has 16 residues. Per germline, CDR1 SGHNT and CDR2 YENEEA. The CDR3 loop reads CASSRRAGVGTDTQYF. The CDR3 DNA sequence: TGTGCCAGCAGCCGACGAGCGGGAGTCGGCACAGATACGCAGTATTTT.

The table lists this clonotype with many counts. The chain's CDR3 is CASSLGAGINTGELFF. In DNA form, the CDR3 reads TGTGCCAGCAGCCTGGGGGCGGGGATCAACACCGGGGAGCTGTTTTTT. The rearrangement links TRBV7-8 to TRBJ2-2; perhaps D is TRBD1 or TRBD2 (6 bases each). Germline-derived CDR1 and CDR2 are SGHVS and FQNEAQ. The V and J ends lost 5 bases and 2 bases respectively, with 15 bases between them. This CDR3 spans 16 amino acids.

This clonotype was counted between two and nine times. This sequence joins TRBV29-1 and TRBJ2-3; 10 positions match TRBD1. After removal of 7 bases from V and 2 bases from J, the junction contained 12 bases not matched to a gene. Germline V lookup: CDR1 SQVTM, CDR2 ANQGSEA. This CDR3 is 16 amino acids long. The CDR3 spells CSGGGQGIFTTDTQYF. In nucleotides, the CDR3 is TGCAGCGGGGGGGGACAGGGGATTTTTACCACAGATACGCAGTATTTT.

This clonotype was counted between two and nine times. The chain joins TRBV7-3 to TRBJ2-5, with no clear D. The V end was cut by 1 base, the J end by 1 base, with 10 bases between. The germline CDR1 and CDR2 sequences are SGHTA and FQGTGA. This CDR3 region has 15 residues. CDR3 amino acids: CASSLIPELQETQYF. As DNA, the CDR3 is TGTGCCAGCAGCTTAATACCGGAGCTCCAAGAGACCCAGTACTTC. The entire variable domain, with the rest obtained from reference TRBV7-3 and TRBJ2-5, is as follows: GAGVSQTPSNKVTEKGKYVELRCDPISGHTALYWYRQSLGQGPEFLIYFQGTGAADDSGLPNDRFFAVRPEGSVSTLKIQRTERGDSAVYLCASSLIPELQETQYFGPGTRLLVL.

Many counts were recorded for this clonotype. The rearrangement joins TRBV11-3 to TRBJ2-1; 16 nucleotides line up with TRBD2. V shed 4 bases, J shed 7 bases, and the junction held 7 bases outside the gene matches. The CDR3 covers 17 residues. Per the germline V gene, CDR1 is SGHNT and CDR2 is YENEEA. The CDR3 loop reads CASSSGLAGGPRNEQFF. The CDR3 DNA reads TGTGCCAGCAGCTCGGGACTAGCGGGAGGGCCCCGGAATGAGCAGTTCTTC.

This clonotype showed up just a few times. V and J are TRBV11-2 and TRBJ2-1, with D possibly TRBD2 on 5 matching bases. This CDR3 has 14 residues. V was trimmed by 7 bases and J by 3 bases, leaving 13 bases between them. Germline CDR1 SGHAT, CDR2 FQNNGV. CDR3 in DNA: TGTGCCAGCACCTTCTATCGGGACTACAATGAGCAGTTCTTC. This translates into CASTFYRDYNEQFF.

The chain joins TRBV4-2 to TRBJ2-5; 13 nucleotides align to TRBD2. Germline values: CDR1 LGHNA, CDR2 YNFKEQ. This CDR3 has 17 residues. After removal of 3 bases from V and 5 bases from J, the junction contained 9 bases not matched to a gene. The CDR3 loop is CASSQFLLAGGSETQYF. The CDR3 coding sequence is TGTGCCAGCAGCCAGTTTTTACTAGCGGGAGGGTCGGAGACCCAGTACTTC.

This rearrangement joins TRBV2 to TRBJ2-3; perhaps TRBD2 as D (6 bases). CDR3 length: 15 amino acids. Germline CDR1 reads SNHLY; CDR2 reads FYNNEI. Trimming left V 2 bases short and J 2 bases short, with 11 bases between. CDR3 DNA sequence: TGTGCCAGCAGTGAATGGAGGACTACCACAGATACGCAGTATTTT. It encodes CASSEWRTTTDTQYF.

This clonotype was detected ten times or more. This chain uses TRBV20-1 with TRBJ2-7; D perhaps matches TRBD2 (5 bases). Trimming stripped 3 bases from V and 2 bases from J, with 11 bases between. The CDR3 is made up of 13 amino acids. Germline CDR1 DFQATT, CDR2 SNEGSKA (reference sequence). The CDR3: CSARGGRTYEQYF. Here the CDR3 DNA reads TGCAGTGCTAGGGGCGGGCGGACCTACGAGCAGTACTTC.

This clonotype was seen a handful of times. This chain links TRBV6-1 with TRBJ2-3, with 8 nucleotides matching TRBD2. Germline V gene sequence: CDR1 MNHNS, CDR2 SASEGT. V shed 5 bases, J shed 1 base, and the junction held 5 bases outside the gene matches. The CDR3 sequence is 15 residues long. The CDR3: CASSRLAPRTDTQYF. The CDR3 DNA is TGTGCCAGCAGTAGACTAGCGCCCCGCACAGATACGCAGTATTTT.